The 15 T cell receptor beta chains presented below share a single source sample, sequenced in a study of blood T cell repertoires in COVID-19. Data came from immunoSEQ multiplex PCR; TCRdb stores just in-frame clones and leaves some out. The sample lists approximately 300,000 clones, approximately 90% seen once, with 4% to 5% in the top ten. Sample: PBMCs or T cells enriched from blood (not recorded which). The receptors stem from a man aged 25-45 years who had recovered from COVID-19.

The chain links TRBV4-1 to TRBJ1-1, with TRBD1 matching over 9 bases. Unmatched junction bases numbered 8, after V lost 10 bases and J lost 5 bases. This CDR3 is built from 13 residues. Germline CDR1 and CDR2: MGHRA and YSYEKL. CDR3 protein: CATSTGGGTEAFF. In DNA form, the CDR3 reads TGCGCCACCTCGACAGGGGGGGGGACTGAAGCTTTCTTT.

This clone has only one observation. The chain employs TRBV5-4 and TRBJ2-5, with unresolved D. CDR1 and CDR2 (germline): SGHNT, YYREEE (reference sequence). This CDR3 has 12 amino acids. Trimming cost V 4 bases and J 5 bases, with 9 bases left between them. The CDR3 here is CASSQTEETQYF. The CDR3 DNA is TGTGCCAGCAGCCAAACAGAGGAGACCCAGTACTTC.

The chain combines TRBV18 with TRBJ2-5; no definite D call. Deletions cut 4 bases from V and 0 bases from J, with 6 bases between. Germline CDR1 and CDR2: KGHSH and LQKENI. This CDR3 is 13 amino acids long. The CDR3 DNA is TGTGCCAGCTCACGACACCACCAAGAGACCCAGTACTTC. This codes for CASSRHHQETQYF. The full variable domain, in which reference TRBV18 and TRBJ2-5 provide the parts outside the CDR3, is NAGVMQNPRHLVRRRGQEARLRCSPMKGHSHVYWYRQLPEEGLKFMVYLQKENIIDESGMPKERFSAEFPKEGPSILRIQQVVRGDSAAYFCASSRHHQETQYFGPGTRLLVL.

The gene calls are TRBV19 and TRBJ2-7, with TRBD1 matching 8 bases. The CDR3 runs to 12 residues. The germline CDR1 and CDR2 sequences are LNHDA and SQIVND (reference sequence). The J segment lost 4 bases and the V segment lost 8 bases, leaving 4 bases of the junction unmatched. CDR3 nucleotide sequence: TGTGCCAGTCAGGGGGCATTATACGAGCAGTACTTC. It specifies CASQGALYEQYF.

This clone was detected once. V and J are TRBV5-4 and TRBJ2-5, with 9 bases lining up with TRBD1. V was clipped by 4 bases and J by 4 bases; unmatched bases: 11. The CDR3 loop spans 16 amino acids. The germline gives CDR1 SGHNT, CDR2 YYREEE (reference sequence). The CDR3 bases are TGTGCCAGCAGCCCCCCCACCGGGACAGGGCGAGAGACCCAGTACTTC. Amino acid sequence: CASSPPTGTGRETQYF.

The chain is built from TRBV30 and TRBJ1-5; maybe TRBD1 (5 bases). The CDR3 has 15 amino acids. V was clipped by 2 bases and J by 5 bases, with 16 bases between them. Germline values: CDR1 GTSNPN, CDR2 SVGIG (reference sequence). In nucleotides, the CDR3 is TGTGCCTGGAGTAGACAGCCACTTTCTCATCAGCCCCAGCATTTT. Its translation: CAWSRQPLSHQPQHF.

The V gene is TRBV6-1, the J gene TRBJ1-2; tentative D call: TRBD1 (6 bases). The germline V and J ends were trimmed by 3 bases and 0 bases, with 14 bases remaining between them. Germline V lookup: CDR1 MNHNS, CDR2 SASEGT. The CDR3 sequence is 16 residues long. This CDR3 reads CASSDVSRGANYGYTF. The CDR3 bases are TGTGCCAGCAGTGACGTATCCAGGGGAGCTAACTATGGCTACACCTTC.

The V and J genes are TRBV4-1 and TRBJ2-7; possibly TRBD2 for D (6 bases). The V and J ends lost 0 bases and 2 bases respectively, with 14 bases between them. Germline V gene data show CDR1 as MGHRA and CDR2 as YSYEKL. The CDR3 has 16 amino acids. This CDR3 is CASSQDLGAGTYEQYF. DNA of the CDR3: TGCGCCAGCAGCCAAGATTTAGGGGCGGGGACCTACGAGCAGTACTTC.

The rearrangement uses TRBV5-1 and TRBJ2-3, with D unclear. The CDR3 contains 12 residues. Germline CDR1 and CDR2: SGHRS and YFSETQ. V lost 2 bases and J 5 bases, leaving 6 bases between the germline ends. CDR3 protein: CASSLQIDTQYF. The CDR3 DNA sequence: TGCGCCAGCAGCTTACAAATAGATACGCAGTATTTT.

The chain links TRBV19 to TRBJ2-2; tentative D call: TRBD2 (6 bases). The CDR3 sequence is 15 residues long. The germline V and J ends were trimmed by 7 bases and 2 bases, with 14 bases remaining between them. The germline gives CDR1 LNHDA, CDR2 SQIVND (reference sequence). The CDR3 nucleotides read TGTGCCAGTACCCCTGGGACTCTAAACACCGGGGAGCTGTTTTTT. Translation gives CASTPGTLNTGELFF.

The chain recombines TRBV7-6 with TRBJ2-7; 7 positions match TRBD1. From germline, CDR1 is SGHVS and CDR2 FNYEAQ. The CDR3 has 17 residues. The V gene end was trimmed by 9 bases and the J gene end by 2 bases; junction bases not matched to a gene: 19. The CDR3 DNA reads TGTGCCAGTCAACGGGGCAGGGGGTTAGGCCGAACCTACGAGCAGTACTTC. Its protein is CASQRGRGLGRTYEQYF.

This sequence joins TRBV7-9 and TRBJ1-1, with 8 nucleotides matching TRBD1. The CDR3 has 14 amino acids. Per the germline V gene, CDR1 is SEHNR and CDR2 is FQNEAQ (reference sequence). V shed 3 bases and J 7 bases; nucleotides not matched to a gene: 7. For the CDR3, the DNA is TGTGCCAGCAGCTTCCTCGGGACAGGCATTGAAGCTTTCTTT. The encoded protein is CASSFLGTGIEAFF. Drawing the rest from reference TRBV7-9 and TRBJ1-1, the complete variable domain is DTGVSQNPRHKITKRGQNVTFRCDPISEHNRLYWYRQTLGQGPEFLTYFQNEAQLEKSRLLSDRFSAERPKGSFSTLEIQRTEQGDSAMYLCASSFLGTGIEAFFGQGTRLTVV.

The chain couples TRBV2 to TRBJ1-5, with no clear D. The CDR3 has 14 amino acids. Germline V gene data show CDR1 as SNHLY and CDR2 as FYNNEI. Trimming left V 5 bases short and J 0 bases short, with 8 bases between. CDR3 nucleotide sequence: TGTGCCAGCAGTCGGGGTTATAGCAATCAGCCCCAGCATTTT. The encoded protein is CASSRGYSNQPQHF.

This clone came up once. This sequence joins TRBV27 and TRBJ2-1, with TRBD2 matching 14 bases. Germline lookup yields CDR1 MNHEY and CDR2 SMNVEV (reference sequence). V trimming: 7 bases; J trimming: 5 bases; junction bases outside the gene matches: 16. This CDR3 has 19 residues. As DNA, the CDR3 is TGTGCCAGCACCCTAGGGACTAGCGGGAGCACCCCCCTCAACAATGAGCAGTTCTTC. It specifies CASTLGTSGSTPLNNEQFF.

The rearrangement joins TRBV10-2 to TRBJ1-3; 9 bases match TRBD1. This CDR3 has 13 amino acids. J gave up 8 bases and V 5 bases, and 4 bases lay outside the gene matches. The V gene's germline CDR1 is WSHSY and CDR2 SAAADI. The CDR3 nucleotides read TGCGCCAGCAGTACGACAGGGGGAGACACCATATATTTT. Translating gives CASSTTGGDTIYF.